The 14 T cell receptor beta chains given below trace back to one sample, sequenced in a study of Graves' ophthalmopathy and Graves' hyperthyroidism. The sequenced template was RNA, covering the TCR beta CDR3 region. An opening RT-PCR round employed HTBI primers and preceded a second-round multiplex PCR. One entry per CDR3 protein, called by TCRdb with MiXCR from the multiplex PCR reads. The table shows approximately 500,000 distinct CDR3 sequences, with approximately 15% occurring only once. Sequencing used blood. These receptor sequences come from a woman under 40 with Graves' ophthalmopathy.

Ten or more counts support this clonotype. The V gene is TRBV27, the J gene TRBJ1-1; tentatively, D is TRBD1 (5 bases). V was pared by 7 bases and J by 4 bases, with 13 bases between. CDR3 length: 13 amino acids. The germline V gene encodes CDR1 MNHEY and CDR2 SMNVEV (reference sequence). Here the CDR3 reads CASTPGGGTEAFF. CDR3 coding DNA: TGTGCCAGCACCCCTGGGGGAGGCACTGAAGCTTTCTTT.

This clonotype has ten or more counts. This chain connects TRBV6-5 to TRBJ2-7; TRBD2 agrees at 9 bases. Germline V gives CDR1 MNHEY, CDR2 SVGAGI. The CDR3 is made up of 16 amino acids. V was pared by 0 bases and J by 7 bases, with 10 bases of the junction left unmatched. Here the CDR3 reads CASSYSPTSGRGEQYF. For the CDR3, the DNA is TGTGCCAGCAGTTACTCCCCGACTAGCGGAAGAGGTGAGCAGTACTTC.

This clonotype has a count of ten or more. The J gene is TRBJ2-7, the V gene TRBV6-5; TRBD1 matches 8 bases. Trimming took 2 bases from V and 5 from J; bases not matched to a gene: 5. Looked up from germline, CDR1 is MNHEY and CDR2 is SVGAGI. This CDR3 contains 14 residues. The CDR3 reads CASSYGWTGNEQYF. The CDR3 DNA follows: TGTGCCAGCAGTTACGGCTGGACAGGGAACGAGCAGTACTTC.

This clonotype has more than one count but fewer than ten. The chain is built from TRBV18 and TRBJ2-2; 8 nucleotides agree with TRBD1. There are 15 residues in the CDR3. The germline gives CDR1 KGHSH, CDR2 LQKENI. V shed 4 bases and J 6 bases; nucleotides not matched to a gene: 7. The CDR3 is CASSRDRPLSGELFF. The CDR3 DNA follows: TGTGCCAGCTCACGGGACAGGCCCCTTTCCGGGGAGCTGTTTTTT.

The genes are TRBV6-1 and TRBJ1-6; D perhaps matches TRBD1 (5 bases). The CDR3 is 14 residues long. Germline V gene sequence: CDR1 MNHNS, CDR2 SASEGT. The V and J ends lost 5 bases and 14 bases respectively, with 19 bases between them. The CDR3 reads CASSPGTGLESLHF. CDR3 DNA sequence: TGTGCCAGCAGTCCCGGGACGGGACTAGAGTCCCTCCACTTT.

The chain carries TRBV7-4 and TRBJ1-5; possible D gene TRBD1, 6 bases. Germline V lookup: CDR1 SGHVT, CDR2 SQSDAQ. There are 15 residues in the CDR3. V dropped 9 bases and J dropped 1 base, with 16 bases sitting between them. CDR3: CASPRGGMSNQPQHF. For the CDR3, the DNA is TGTGCCAGTCCCCGAGGGGGAATGAGCAATCAGCCCCAGCATTTT.

This chain joins TRBV11-2 and TRBJ2-1, with 8 bases lining up with TRBD2. J gave up 2 bases and V 0 bases, and 0 bases lay outside the gene matches. The CDR3 covers 15 residues. The germline V gene encodes CDR1 SGHAT and CDR2 FQNNGV. In DNA, the CDR3 is TGTGCCAGCAGCTTAGACGGGGGGGCCTACAATGAGCAGTTCTTC. Translating gives CASSLDGGAYNEQFF.

This clonotype was detected many times. V gene TRBV29-1 combines with J gene TRBJ2-2; D perhaps matches TRBD1 (5 bases). The CDR3 extends over 13 amino acids. The V end was cut by 7 bases, the J end by 2 bases, with 11 bases between. Germline V gene sequence: CDR1 SQVTM, CDR2 ANQGSEA. The CDR3 DNA is TGCAGCGCCACAGGAGTCAACACCGGGGAGCTGTTTTTT. Its protein product is CSATGVNTGELFF.

This clonotype occurred many times. The chain joins TRBV12-3 or TRBV12-4 to TRBJ1-6; D is unclear. V gave up 7 bases and J gave up 7 bases, with 14 bases separating them. The length of the CDR3 is 14 residues. The DNA for the CDR3 is TGTGCCAGCAACCAGGACGGATGGAATTCACCCCTCCACTTT. It yields the protein CASNQDGWNSPLHF.

For this clonotype: The junction departs from germline at one end; a sequencing error may be responsible. The chain has TRBV6-5 and TRBJ2-7; no reliable D call. The CDR3 is 16 amino acids. Germline CDR1 is MNHEY and CDR2 is SVGAGI. CDR3 in amino acids: CASSSRMGLPVYDQYF. DNA for the CDR3: TGTGCCAGCAGTTCCCGAATGGGCCTCCCGGTCTACGATCAGTACTTC.

This clonotype was observed many times. The chain has TRBV6-1 and TRBJ2-4; TRBD2 matches 10 bases. CDR1 is MNHNS and CDR2 is SASEGT in the germline V gene. The CDR3 consists of 21 residues. V was clipped by 3 bases and J by 7 bases; unmatched bases: 24. The CDR3 sequence is CASSDHSPREGLAGAANIQYF. CDR3 DNA sequence: TGTGCCAGCAGTGATCATTCGCCCAGGGAAGGCCTAGCGGGAGCAGCGAACATTCAGTACTTC.

This clonotype was seen ten or more times. The J gene is TRBJ1-2, the V gene TRBV29-1, with D unclear. The V end was cut by 8 bases, the J end by 2 bases, with 15 bases between. Germline CDR1 and CDR2: SQVTM and ANQGSEA. This CDR3 spans 13 amino acids. CDR3 sequence reads: CSSSQSGNYGYTF. In nucleotides, the CDR3 is TGCAGCTCGAGCCAGTCGGGGAACTATGGCTACACCTTC.

A few counts support this clonotype. This chain uses TRBV4-1 with TRBJ1-1; maybe TRBD1 (5 bases). The CDR3 loop spans 15 amino acids. Germline V CDR1 and CDR2: MGHRA, YSYEKL. V lost 10 bases, J lost 5 bases, and 23 bases lay in between. In DNA, the CDR3 is TGCGCCACCTCGGCCCCCCCTGGGGGGAAAACTGAAGCTTTCTTT. It specifies CATSAPPGGKTEAFF.

This chain uses TRBV12-3 or TRBV12-4 with TRBJ1-2, with D perhaps matching TRBD1 (5 bases). Trimming removed 6 bases from V and 5 bases from J, with 10 bases in between. This CDR3 spans 12 amino acids. The CDR3 reads CASSLGEYGYTF. The CDR3, as DNA: TGTGCCAGCAGCCTAGGGGAGTATGGCTACACCTTC.